This T cell receptor (beta chain) is from a study of regulatory T cells in long-lasting Graves disease. V was shortened by 0 bases and J by 2 bases, with 9 bases between the two germline ends. This CDR3 has 14 amino acids. Germline-derived CDR1 and CDR2 are SGHRS and YFSETQ. Relying on iRepertoire HTBI primers and Arm-PCR of CDR3 regions, the team built TCR beta libraries. TCRdb redid the calling of the multiplex PCR reads with MiXCR, one entry per CDR3 protein. The sample holds approximately 470,000 distinct CDR3 sequences, 15% to 20% seen once. Indicated time point: newly diagnosed GD, antithyroid drugs for less than 3 months. Extracted PBMC RNA gave rise to the TCR library. The same sample was also used in a study of T cells in Graves' hyperthyroidism and ophthalmopathy.

This chain joins TRBV5-1 and TRBJ2-7, with D possibly being TRBD1 (5 bases). Sample: peripheral blood mononuclear cells (PBMCs), taken at new diagnosis, from a patient treated with antithyroid drugs. The TCR originated in a man in his forties with Graves disease. The CDR3 reads CASSLDRMAYEQYF. The CDR3 DNA is TGCGCCAGCAGCTTGGACAGGATGGCCTACGAGCAGTACTTC.